Each of the 2 T cell receptor beta chains below was sequenced from the same sample in a study of T cell responses to AZD1222 COVID-19 vaccine. Produced via immunoSEQ multiplex PCR; TCRdb's table is partial and in-frame only. Among around 100,000 clones, around nine tenths were seen once, and the ten largest hold about 3.3%. This specimen consisted of peripheral blood, obtained on day 0 of AZD1222 vaccination. The source is an adult in good health.

The chain uses TRBV19 and TRBJ1-1; 7 bases map to TRBD1. CDR3 length: 14 residues. V was pared by 6 bases and J by 1 base, with 5 bases of the junction left unmatched. From germline, CDR1 is LNHDA and CDR2 SQIVND (reference sequence). The CDR3 nucleotides are TGTGCCAGTAGCCCTTGGACAGGGAACACTGAAGCTTTCTTT. This encodes CASSPWTGNTEAFF.

The V call is TRBV6-5, the J call TRBJ2-7, with D hard to call. This CDR3 contains 11 residues. Germline CDR1 MNHEY, CDR2 SVGAGI. Trimming took 6 bases from V and 6 from J, leaving 9 bases between them. The CDR3 bases are TGTGCCAGCAGCGACGTCAGCGAGCAGTACTTC. This gives the protein CASSDVSEQYF.